A selection of T cell receptor beta chains follows, all from one sample in a study of T cell responses to AZD1222 COVID-19 vaccine. Method: immunoSEQ multiplex PCR; TCRdb's copy keeps in-frame clones and lacks some. The table includes about 140,000 clones, around 93% detected once. The source was peripheral blood, collected 28 days after the second AZD1222 dose. Source of these receptors: an adult who received the AZD1222 COVID-19 vaccine. Both conserved end residues are part of each CDR3. A D gene is named only where the DNA matches it firmly. Some rows have no size entry. The others give once, few or many, or a class for an expanded clone.

d_call,v_call,clone_size,j_call,cdr3_nt,cdr3_aa
-,TRBV11-3,-,TRBJ1-5,TGTGCCAGCAGCTTAGGACCAACACCGCGCTGGCCCCAGCATTTT,CASSLGPTPRWPQHF
-,TRBV19,-,TRBJ1-1,TGTGCCAGTAGTATAGTAGAGGGGGAGAGGGAATGGCGAAACACTGAAGCTTTCTTT,CASSIVEGEREWRNTEAFF
TRBD1,TRBV6-5,-,TRBJ1-2,TGTGCCAGCAGTCCAGGGGGTGGCTACACCTTC,CASSPGGGYTF
-,TRBV7-9,-,TRBJ1-6,TGTGCCAGCAGCGACACGAGGGCCCTGAATAATTCACCCCTCCACTTT,CASSDTRALNNSPLHF
TRBD1,TRBV2,-,TRBJ1-5,TGTGCCAGCAGAGGTGGGACAGTCAATCAGCCCCAGCATTTT,CASRGGTVNQPQHF
-,TRBV30,-,TRBJ1-6,TGTGCCTGGAGTGTAGACGGCCAGAATTCACCCCTCCACTTT,CAWSVDGQNSPLHF
-,TRBV2,-,TRBJ2-2,TGTGCCAGCACCCCCGCACGCGGGTGGATCGGGGAGCTGTTTTTT,CASTPARGWIGELFF
-,TRBV5-6,-,TRBJ1-4,TGTGCCAGCAGCGCACCTAAGGAGCGGGGGGCGCAGGGCAATGAAAAACTGTTTTTT,CASSAPKERGAQGNEKLFF
TRBD1,TRBV4-1,-,TRBJ1-2,TGCGCCAGCAGCCGAACCGGGACAGCCTATGGCTACACCTTC,CASSRTGTAYGYTF
-,TRBV7-8,-,TRBJ2-2,TGTGCCACCGGAGAGTCGAACACCGGGGAGCTGTTTTTT,CATGESNTGELFF
-,TRBV28,-,TRBJ2-5,TGTGCCAGCAGTCCCCCCGGTACACGTAGGGAGACCCAGTACTTC,CASSPPGTRRETQYF
-,TRBV7-2,-,TRBJ1-3,TGTGCCAGCAGCCCTGACCCCGGAAACACCATATATTTT,CASSPDPGNTIYF
TRBD2,TRBV27,once,TRBJ2-7,TGTGCCAGCAGTTTATCGGGGACTAGCGGCTACGAGCAGTACTTC,CASSLSGTSGYEQYF
-,TRBV5-1,-,TRBJ2-6,TGCGCCAGCAGCGTCACAACAGGGTCTGGGGCCAACGTCCTGACTTTC,CASSVTTGSGANVLTF
-,TRBV9,-,TRBJ2-3,TGTGCCAGCAACACAGTGGGCACAGATACGCAGTATTTT,CASNTVGTDTQYF
TRBD2,TRBV19,-,TRBJ2-5,TGTGCCAGTAGTCTACTAGCGGGGACAGAGACCCAGTACTTC,CASSLLAGTETQYF
-,TRBV12-5,-,TRBJ1-1,TGTGCTAGTGGTTTAGCATTCGGGACTGAAGCTTTCTTT,CASGLAFGTEAFF
-,TRBV12-3/TRBV12-4,-,TRBJ1-1,TGTGCCAGCAGTGCCACAGATGTCACTGAAGCTTTCTTT,CASSATDVTEAFF
-,TRBV10-3,-,TRBJ1-1,TGTGCCATCAGTGAGTCCCAAGGGTCCGGCACTGAAGCTTTCTTT,CAISESQGSGTEAFF
-,TRBV19,-,TRBJ1-3,TGTGCCAGTAGTGTAAGGGCTGGAAACACCATATATTTT,CASSVRAGNTIYF
TRBD1,TRBV7-2,once,TRBJ1-2,TGTGCCAGCAGCATCAGCTACCCGGGACAGGGCCACTATGGCTACACCTTC,CASSISYPGQGHYGYTF
TRBD1,TRBV29-1,-,TRBJ2-1,TGCAGCGTTGAGGGACAGGGGTCCAATGAGCAGTTCTTC,CSVEGQGSNEQFF
-,TRBV27,-,TRBJ1-5,TGTGCCAGCAGTCCAGGGTCTGGGAATCAGCCCCAGCATTTT,CASSPGSGNQPQHF
-,TRBV11-2,-,TRBJ1-2,TGTGCCAGCAGCTTAGGTACGGGGAGCGGCTACACCTTC,CASSLGTGSGYTF
-,TRBV7-9,-,TRBJ2-1,TGTGCCAGCAGACTATTTGGGGGTAGCACCTACAATGAGCAGTTCTTC,CASRLFGGSTYNEQFF
TRBD1,TRBV18,-,TRBJ2-1,TGTGCCAGCTCACTTGACAGGGATGAGCAGTTCTTC,CASSLDRDEQFF
-,TRBV10-3,-,TRBJ2-7,TGTGCCATCAGTGGTGCAGGGGGGGCCTTCCACGAGCAGTACTTC,CAISGAGGAFHEQYF
TRBD1,TRBV6-6,-,TRBJ1-2,TGTGCCAGCAGTCCCGGGACAGGGGTACAAGGCTACACCTTC,CASSPGTGVQGYTF
-,TRBV19,few,TRBJ1-4,TGTGCCAGTAGTGCGGACGGACTCTTTAATGAAAAACTGTTTTTT,CASSADGLFNEKLFF
-,TRBV4-1,-,TRBJ1-4,TGCGCCAGCAGCCAAGGGAATACTAATGAAAAACTGTTTTTT,CASSQGNTNEKLFF
-,TRBV19,-,TRBJ2-7,TGTGCCAGCCCGGGCCCCGGCCCCTACGAGCAGTACTTC,CASPGPGPYEQYF
-,TRBV19,-,TRBJ1-5,TGTGCCAGTAGTATAGGAAACCAGCCCCAGCATTTT,CASSIGNQPQHF
-,TRBV11-2,-,TRBJ1-5,TGTGCCAGCAGCTTGGGACCTGGCCAGCCCCAGCATTTT,CASSLGPGQPQHF
TRBD2,TRBV4-1,-,TRBJ2-2,TGCGCCAGCAGCCAAGGGCTAGCGGGGGCCCAGACCGGGGAGCTGTTTTTT,CASSQGLAGAQTGELFF
-,TRBV2,-,TRBJ1-6,TGTGCCAGCAGACAGGGTATCTATTCACCCCTCCACTTT,CASRQGIYSPLHF
-,TRBV7-7,-,TRBJ2-2,TGTGCTAGCAGCACAGGGAACACCGGGGAGCTGTTTTTT,CASSTGNTGELFF
-,TRBV5-1,-,TRBJ1-2,TGCGCCAGCAGCTTGCCGGACAACTATGGCTACACCTTC,CASSLPDNYGYTF
-,TRBV2,-,TRBJ1-5,TGTGCCAGCAGTTTGGGGGGGTATAGCAATCAGCCCCAGCATTTT,CASSLGGYSNQPQHF
-,TRBV11-3,-,TRBJ2-2,TGTGCCAGCAGGGGAGGAGACACCGGGGAGCTGTTTTTT,CASRGGDTGELFF
-,TRBV11-2,-,TRBJ2-5,TGTGCCAGCAGCCCATTGACAGGTCAAGAGACCCAGTACTTC,CASSPLTGQETQYF
-,TRBV11-2,-,TRBJ2-7,TGTGCCAGCAGCTCCACGTTCCAGGTCCCCGAGCAGTACTTC,CASSSTFQVPEQYF
-,TRBV9,-,TRBJ2-1,TGTGCCAGCAGCCCTCCCCCAGACAATGAGCAGTTCTTC,CASSPPPDNEQFF
-,TRBV19,-,TRBJ1-1,TGTGCCAGTAGTATGACAGAGAACACTGAAGCTTTCTTT,CASSMTENTEAFF
TRBD1,TRBV19,-,TRBJ1-2,TGTGCCAGTAGTTCCCGGGACAGGGGATTAAGTGGCTACACCTTC,CASSSRDRGLSGYTF
-,TRBV30,-,TRBJ1-5,TGTGCCTGGAGTGCCGGAATCTTCCTCAATCAGCCCCAGCATTTT,CAWSAGIFLNQPQHF
-,TRBV6-5,once,TRBJ1-6,TGTGCCAGCAGACTCGCGATATCAGCCCATTCACCCCTCCACTTT,CASRLAISAHSPLHF
-,TRBV7-5,-,TRBJ2-1,TGTGCCAGAAGCTCCAGCGTGGGAATCGATGAGCAGTTCTTC,CARSSSVGIDEQFF
TRBD1,TRBV6-4,many,TRBJ1-2,TGTGCCAGCAGTGAGGGGACAGGGGGCTACACCTTC,CASSEGTGGYTF
-,TRBV13,-,TRBJ2-1,TGTGCCAGCAGCGTTAGTTCTGCGAATGAGCAGTTCTTC,CASSVSSANEQFF